This TCR beta chain came from a study of blood T cell repertoires in COVID-19. Here immunoSEQ multiplex PCR was the method, and the copy in TCRdb shows in-frame clones only, minus some. The data show about 190,000 clones, with about nine tenths seen just once and around 1.5% held by the top ten. The CDR3 extends over 12 amino acids. Trimming shortened V by 4 bases and J by 4 bases, and 7 bases separated the two germline ends. The germline V gene encodes CDR1 MNHEY and CDR2 SVGAGI. To note about this clone: The identical CDR3 is also encoded by other nucleotide sequences in the sample.

This receptor was identified in a man aged 18 to 30 with active or convalescent COVID-19. The chain is built from TRBV6-5 and TRBJ1-2; possibly TRBD1 for D (6 bases). The sample was peripheral blood. The chain's CDR3 is CASSSDSYGYTF. DNA of the CDR3: TGTGCCAGCAGTTCGGACAGCTATGGCTACACCTTC.